The 20 T cell receptor beta chains presented below share a single source sample, sequenced in a study of blood T cell repertoires in COVID-19. Measured with immunoSEQ multiplex PCR; TCRdb has only the in-frame clones, and not every one. The table records roughly 100,000 clones, around 87% of them present only once. The sequenced sample was peripheral blood. These receptors were collected from a woman of 80 years or more with acute or convalescent COVID-19.

The CDR3 DNA is TGTGCCATCAGGGCGACTGGCTGGGGGGGCGATGAGCAGTTCTTC. It translates to CAIRATGWGGDEQFF. V gene TRBV10-3 combines with J gene TRBJ2-1; possible D gene TRBD2, 7 bases. The CDR3 spans 15 residues. Germline CDR1 is ENHRY and CDR2 is SYGVKD. Trimming stripped 6 bases from V and 8 bases from J, with 20 bases between.

This chain links TRBV30 with TRBJ2-5; 12 bases are a match to TRBD2. CDR3 size: 17 residues. Germline CDR1 and CDR2: GTSNPN and SVGIG (reference sequence). V shed 0 bases and J 6 bases; nucleotides not matched to a gene: 11. CDR3 DNA sequence: TGTGCCTGGAGTGTACAGGGGCTAGCGGGGGGGCTTAAGACCCAGTACTTC. It is translated as CAWSVQGLAGGLKTQYF.

This rearrangement joins TRBV15 to TRBJ2-7; weak D call: TRBD1 (5 bases). CDR1 LNHNV and CDR2 YYDKDF come from the germline V gene (reference sequence). The CDR3 spans 15 residues. With 0 bases removed from V and 0 bases from J, the gap between germline ends came to 9 bases. In nucleotides, the CDR3 is TGTGCCACCAGCAGAGAGGCAGGGAACTCCTACGAGCAGTACTTC. It encodes CATSREAGNSYEQYF.

Here the CDR3 DNA reads TGTGCCAGCAGCGTATTAGCGGGGCCATTTTCTGGAAACACCATATATTTT. Translation: CASSVLAGPFSGNTIYF. The chain employs TRBV9 and TRBJ1-3; tentatively, D is TRBD1 (5 bases). The germline gives CDR1 SGDLS, CDR2 YYNGEE. This CDR3 has 17 amino acids. V dropped 1 base and J dropped 1 base, with 15 bases sitting between them.

The chain joins TRBV11-2 to TRBJ1-6; D gene ambiguous. Trimming took 4 bases from V and 7 from J, leaving 14 bases between them. The CDR3 is 15 amino acids. Per germline, CDR1 SGHAT and CDR2 FQNNGV. CDR3 nucleotides: TGTGCCAGCAGCTCTGGAAGGACTGCGAATTCACCCCTCCACTTT. It specifies CASSSGRTANSPLHF.

The gene calls are TRBV5-4 and TRBJ2-7; D ambiguous. Trimming removed 2 bases from V and 3 bases from J, with 15 bases in between. This CDR3 is built from 15 residues. Germline values: CDR1 SGHNT, CDR2 YYREEE (reference sequence). CDR3 coding DNA: TGTGCCAGCAGCTTATGGCCTCGGGTTATCTACGAGCAGTACTTC. Translated, it gives CASSLWPRVIYEQYF.

The chain combines TRBV10-3 with TRBJ1-1; TRBD1 aligns across 10 bases. This CDR3 has 18 amino acids. Germline CDR1 is ENHRY and CDR2 is SYGVKD. J gave up 0 bases and V 4 bases, and 11 bases lay outside the gene matches. The CDR3 DNA reads as TGTGCCATCAGTGTTGGACAGGGGGGACCAGGCATGAACACTGAAGCTTTCTTT. Protein: CAISVGQGGPGMNTEAFF.

This clone was seen only once. This rearrangement joins TRBV5-4 to TRBJ2-5, with TRBD1 matching 8 bases. V was clipped by 1 base and J by 7 bases; unmatched bases: 9. In germline, CDR1 is SGHNT, CDR2 YYREEE (reference sequence). The CDR3 spans 15 residues. CDR3 sequence reads: CASSLRQGTPATQYF. CDR3 nucleotides: TGTGCCAGCAGCTTGCGACAGGGGACCCCAGCGACCCAGTACTTC.

The chain is built from TRBV6-5 and TRBJ2-7; TRBD1 aligns across 9 bases. Germline V gene sequence: CDR1 MNHEY, CDR2 SVGAGI. This CDR3 spans 14 amino acids. The junction had 2 bases not matched to a gene; V was cut back by 2 bases and J by 3 bases. The CDR3 loop is CASSYGTGYYEQYF. Written as DNA, the CDR3 is TGTGCCAGCAGTTACGGGACAGGGTACTACGAGCAGTACTTC.

The chain couples TRBV19 to TRBJ1-5; 7 bases are a match to TRBD1. Losses at the gene ends were 4 bases for V and 0 bases for J; bases not matched to a gene: 6. Germline loops: CDR1 LNHDA, CDR2 SQIVND (reference sequence). CDR3 length equals 16 residues. This CDR3 is CASSTLGQYSNQPQHF. The CDR3 DNA sequence: TGTGCCAGTAGTACCTTGGGACAGTATAGCAATCAGCCCCAGCATTTT.

This chain connects TRBV3-1 (or the pseudogene TRBV3-2) to TRBJ1-1, with a possible D match to TRBD1 (5 bases). Trimming cost V 2 bases and J 3 bases, with 13 bases left between them. This CDR3 contains 15 residues. The germline V gene encodes CDR1 LGHDT and CDR2 YNNKEL (reference sequence). CDR3 sequence reads: CASSQSGLPYTEAFF. The CDR3 DNA follows: TGTGCCAGCAGCCAATCGGGACTGCCATACACTGAAGCTTTCTTT.

The chain links TRBV6-1 to TRBJ2-3, with D possibly being TRBD1 (6 bases). Deletions cut 1 base from V and 5 bases from J, with 13 bases between. The CDR3 consists of 15 residues. Germline V gives CDR1 MNHNS, CDR2 SASEGT. CDR3 in amino acids: CASSEGTASGDTQYF. The DNA for the CDR3 is TGTGCCAGCAGTGAAGGGACAGCTTCGGGAGATACGCAGTATTTT.

V is TRBV3-1 (or the pseudogene TRBV3-2) and J is TRBJ1-2; TRBD1 aligns across 9 bases. Germline V gene sequence: CDR1 LGHDT, CDR2 YNNKEL (reference sequence). The CDR3 contains 14 residues. The V and J ends lost 3 bases and 6 bases, in that order; junction bases with no gene match: 5. The CDR3: CASSHSDRGDGYTF. Here the CDR3 DNA reads TGTGCCAGCAGCCACTCGGACAGGGGCGATGGCTACACCTTC.

This clone was picked up one time. The chain combines TRBV9 with TRBJ2-7; a weak D match, TRBD1 (6 bases). Germline V gene sequence: CDR1 SGDLS, CDR2 YYNGEE. The CDR3 is 15 amino acids. V lost 0 bases and J 6 bases, leaving 16 bases between the germline ends. DNA of the CDR3: TGTGCCAGCAGCGTAGGTACAGGGTCTCCCTCCGAGCAGTACTTC. Translated: CASSVGTGSPSEQYF.

The V call is TRBV5-1, the J call TRBJ1-4, with 9 bases that match TRBD1. V trimming: 2 bases; J trimming: 5 bases; junction bases outside the gene matches: 4. The CDR3 has 15 residues. Germline assignment: CDR1 SGHRS and CDR2 YFSETQ. This CDR3 reads CASSLQGAPNEKLFF. Here the CDR3 DNA reads TGCGCCAGCAGCTTACAGGGGGCGCCGAATGAAAAACTGTTTTTT.

The table lists this clone with a few counts. The chain links TRBV28 to TRBJ1-5; no reliable D call. V shed 5 bases and J shed 7 bases, with 9 bases lying between them. Germline V gives CDR1 MDHEN, CDR2 SYDVKM. The CDR3 has 12 amino acids. As DNA, the CDR3 is TGTGCCAGCAGTATACAGAGACAGCCCCAGCATTTT. As protein: CASSIQRQPQHF.

In the case of this clone: At one of its ends the junction is not consistent with the germline gene, which may arise from a read error. The chain uses TRBV11-2 and TRBJ2-7, with 8 positions matching TRBD1. CDR1 is SGHAT and CDR2 is FQNNGV in the germline V gene. The CDR3 length is 15 residues. As DNA, the CDR3 is TGTGCCAGCAGTTTAGATCGACAGGGGCCCTACGAGCAGTACTTC. Translated, it gives CASSLDRQGPYEQYF.

The V and J genes are TRBV9 and TRBJ2-2, with D unclear. V dropped 3 bases and J dropped 0 bases, with 12 bases sitting between them. This CDR3 has 16 residues. Germline V gives CDR1 SGDLS, CDR2 YYNGEE. The CDR3 coding sequence is TGTGCCAGCAGCGCGAGTTACCTACCGAACACCGGGGAGCTGTTTTTT. Residues: CASSASYLPNTGELFF.

This chain joins TRBV6-2 or TRBV6-3 and TRBJ2-4, with D perhaps TRBD1 (6 bases). The CDR3 is made up of 16 amino acids. V was cut by 5 bases and J by 7 bases, with 21 bases left in between. Germline V gene sequence: CDR1 MNHEY, CDR2 SVGEGT. CDR3 residues: CASSPTQVRGSNIQYF. The CDR3 nucleotides are TGTGCCAGCAGTCCCACCCAAGTGAGGGGGAGCAACATTCAGTACTTC.

The rearrangement uses TRBV18 and TRBJ1-6, with D hard to call. CDR3 length: 13 residues. Trimming stripped 3 bases from V and 12 bases from J, with 12 bases between. Germline CDR1 KGHSH, CDR2 LQKENI. This CDR3 is CASSPDRGRPLHF. DNA for the CDR3: TGTGCCAGCTCACCGGACCGCGGGCGACCCCTCCACTTT.